A single sample gave rise to the 23 T cell receptor beta chains below, sequenced in a study of blood T cells in healthy people across ages. The second PCR ran roughly 7 to 12 cycles with a sample-barcoded 5' primer and J-beta primers. TCRdb re-analysed the 5' RACE reads in MiXCR, keeping a single row per CDR3 protein. The sample holds 1.5 million to 2 million distinct CDR3 sequences, roughly two fifths seen once. Sequenced material: blood. Receptors were obtained from a human donor in good health.

The chain uses TRBV7-3 and TRBJ2-2, with D tentatively TRBD1 (5 bases). CDR1 SGHTA and CDR2 FQGTGA come from the germline V gene. The CDR3 runs to 16 residues. Trimming pared 2 bases from V and 1 base from J, leaving 11 bases between. This CDR3 reads CASSLLGAGNTGELFF. The CDR3 region has the DNA TGTGCCAGCAGCTTATTAGGGGCAGGGAACACCGGGGAGCTGTTTTTT.

This clonotype was seen more than once but under ten times. The J gene is TRBJ1-4, the V gene TRBV7-9; possible D gene TRBD1, 5 bases. Trimming pared 8 bases from V and 8 bases from J, leaving 12 bases between. The germline V gene has CDR1 SEHNR and CDR2 FQNEAQ (reference sequence). The CDR3 runs to 12 residues. The CDR3 reads CASGGEKEKLFF. CDR3 sequence (DNA): TGTGCCAGCGGAGGGGAAAAAGAAAAACTGTTTTTT.

This chain uses TRBV11-3 with TRBJ2-1; D might be TRBD2 (6 bases). Germline values: CDR1 SGHNT, CDR2 YENEEA. The CDR3 extends over 16 amino acids. V lost 5 bases, J lost 7 bases, and 21 bases lay in between. CDR3 sequence (DNA): TGTGCCAGCAGCCCCCGGGAGACCCTTATCGGGAATGAGCAGTTCTTC. It codes for CASSPRETLIGNEQFF. The whole variable domain, remainder taken from reference TRBV11-3 and TRBJ2-1, is EAGVVQSPRYKIIEKKQPVAFWCNPISGHNTLYWYLQNLGQGPELLIRYENEEAVDDSQLPKDRFSAERLKGVDSTLKIQPAELGDSAVYLCASSPRETLIGNEQFFGPGTRLTVL.

The gene calls are TRBV6-2 or TRBV6-3 and TRBJ2-1; the D is unclear. The CDR3 is made up of 14 amino acids. The germline V gene has CDR1 MNHEY and CDR2 SVGEGT. The V end lost 8 bases, the J end lost 2 bases, and 13 bases lay between the germline ends. Here the CDR3 reads CASSSAATYNEQFF. The CDR3 DNA sequence: TGTGCCAGCTCCTCGGCGGCCACCTACAATGAGCAGTTCTTC.

The CDR3 nucleotides read TGTGCCAGCAGCGGACAGGGAAGGAACATTCAGTACTTC. It is translated as CASSGQGRNIQYF. The J gene is TRBJ2-4, the V gene TRBV7-2; 8 bases fit TRBD1. V lost 5 bases to trimming and J lost 7 bases; unmatched junction nucleotides: 4. CDR3 length: 13 residues. Germline values: CDR1 SGHTA, CDR2 FQGNSA.

This clonotype was counted between two and nine times. The chain uses TRBV6-8 and TRBJ1-5; D ambiguous. CDR3 size: 14 residues. The ends were cut back, 6 bases at V and 3 bases at J, with 12 bases in the middle. CDR1 and CDR2 from the germline V gene are MNHGY and SAAAGT. In DNA, the CDR3 is TGTGCCAGCAGCCAATGGCCTATCAATCAGCCCCAGCATTTT. Amino acids: CASSQWPINQPQHF.

This rearrangement joins TRBV7-2 to TRBJ2-2; the D gene could be TRBD1 or TRBD2 (5 bases each). This CDR3 has 12 amino acids. CDR1 is SGHTA and CDR2 is FQGNSA in the germline V gene. The germline V and J ends were trimmed by 6 bases and 13 bases, with 15 bases remaining between them. CDR3 bases: TGTGCCAGCAGGCCGGGACGAGGTTCGCTGTTTTTT. The encoded protein is CASRPGRGSLFF.

This chain joins TRBV20-1 and TRBJ2-1; D might be TRBD2 (5 bases). Germline lookup yields CDR1 DFQATT and CDR2 SNEGSKA (reference sequence). V shed 5 bases and J shed 6 bases, with 17 bases lying between them. This CDR3 is built from 14 residues. The CDR3 sequence: CSAPARSRGNEQFF. The CDR3 region has the DNA TGCAGTGCTCCAGCCCGTTCCCGGGGCAATGAGCAGTTCTTC.

Notes on this clonotype: The junction does not match germline at one end; this may be a read error. The chain carries TRBV5-1 and TRBJ1-2, with D perhaps matching TRBD1 (6 bases). Germline lookup yields CDR1 SGHRS and CDR2 YFSETQ. This CDR3 contains 14 residues. The CDR3 coding sequence is TGCGCCAGCCGCTTGGATCCAGGGGACCCTGGCTACACCTTC. Translating it yields CASRLDPGDPGYTF. Supplemented by reference TRBV5-1 and TRBJ1-2, the full variable domain reads KAGVTQTPRYLIKTRGQQVTLSCSPISGHRSVSWYQQTPGQGLQFLFEYFSETQRNKGNFPGRFSGRQFSNSRSEMNVSTLELGDSALYLCASRLDPGDPGYTFGSGTRLTVV.

The chain has TRBV6-1 and TRBJ1-2; TRBD1 matches 8 bases. The length of the CDR3 is 14 residues. CDR1 and CDR2 from the germline V gene are MNHNS and SASEGT. V gave up 6 bases and J gave up 0 bases; unmatched junction bases: 3. Written as DNA, the CDR3 is TGTGCCAGCAGGGACAGGGCCTCTAACTATGGCTACACCTTC. Translation gives CASRDRASNYGYTF.

This clonotype was recorded a few times. The genes are TRBV20-1 and TRBJ2-5, with 8 positions matching TRBD2. The CDR3 is 15 residues long. V trimming: 3 bases; J trimming: 7 bases; junction bases outside the gene matches: 13. Per the germline V gene, CDR1 is DFQATT and CDR2 is SNEGSKA (reference sequence). CDR3: CSASGRGGVWGTQYF. CDR3 coding DNA: TGCAGTGCTAGTGGACGGGGGGGCGTATGGGGGACCCAGTACTTC.

The chain uses TRBV4-3 and TRBJ1-2; D uncertain. CDR1 is LGHNA and CDR2 is YSLEER in the germline V gene. Trimming pared 2 bases from V and 6 bases from J, leaving 13 bases between. CDR3 length: 14 residues. CDR3 in amino acids: CASSQMQGSDGYTF. The CDR3 DNA reads TGCGCCAGCAGCCAAATGCAAGGGTCTGATGGCTACACCTTC.

This clonotype was counted at least ten times. The chain has TRBV20-1 and TRBJ2-7, with 9 bases aligning to TRBD1. This CDR3 contains 14 residues. The junction had 3 bases not matched to a gene; V was cut back by 1 base and J by 2 bases. CDR1 DFQATT and CDR2 SNEGSKA come from the germline V gene (reference sequence). CDR3 amino acids: CSARGDRAAYEQYF. The CDR3 DNA reads TGCAGTGCTAGAGGGGACAGGGCTGCCTACGAGCAGTACTTC.

With respect to this clonotype: One end of the junction is discordant with germline, which a read error may explain. The gene calls are TRBV4-2 and TRBJ2-7; the D call may be TRBD1 or TRBD2 (5 bases each). This CDR3 is built from 19 residues. CDR1 is LGHNA, CDR2 YNFKEQ, per germline. The CDR3 spells CACSQGALARTRRGYEQYF. Written as DNA, the CDR3 is TGTGCCTGCAGCCAAGGGGCATTAGCTAGGACCCGTCGGGGCTACGAGCAGTACTTC.

This clonotype turned up a few times. The chain uses TRBV27 and TRBJ1-2, with 9 bases lining up with TRBD1. The CDR3 runs 15 residues. From germline, CDR1 is MNHEY and CDR2 SMNVEV (reference sequence). V trimming: 1 base; J trimming: 4 bases; junction bases outside the gene matches: 4. CDR3 nucleotides: TGTGCCAGCAGTTTATTCGGGACAGGGTTCTATGGCTACACCTTC. Its translation is CASSLFGTGFYGYTF.

The chain uses TRBV11-2 and TRBJ2-4, with a tentative D call TRBD2 (7 bases). This CDR3 contains 17 residues. From germline, CDR1 is SGHAT and CDR2 FQNNGV. The V and J ends lost 5 bases and 3 bases respectively, with 20 bases between them. The CDR3 sequence: CASSQTGGFRGKNIQYF. CDR3 DNA sequence: TGTGCCAGCAGCCAGACGGGGGGCTTTAGAGGCAAAAACATTCAGTACTTC.

This clonotype was seen only a few times. CDR3 sequence: CSVEQPSTDTQYF. DNA for the CDR3: TGCAGTGTGGAACAACCTAGCACAGATACGCAGTATTTT. The chain employs TRBV20-1 and TRBJ2-3, with D unclear. The V end lost 7 bases, the J end lost 0 bases, and 11 bases lay between the germline ends. The CDR3 sequence is 13 residues long. Germline V gives CDR1 DFQATT, CDR2 SNEGSKA (reference sequence).

This clonotype has a handful of counts. The chain is built from TRBV7-8 and TRBJ1-5, with no clear D. Germline lookup yields CDR1 SGHVS and CDR2 FQNEAQ. This CDR3 is built from 13 residues. V shed 1 base and J shed 7 bases, with 8 bases lying between them. CDR3 loop: CASSLERPQPQHF. The CDR3 DNA sequence: TGTGCCAGCAGCTTAGAAAGACCCCAGCCCCAGCATTTT.

On this clonotype itself: One end of the junction varies from germline; a read error may be responsible. V and J are TRBV9 and TRBJ1-2, with D unresolved. The CDR3 has 14 residues. Germline V gene sequence: CDR1 SGDLS, CDR2 YYNGEE. The CDR3 spells CASSVDTGNYDYTF. The CDR3 DNA sequence: TGTGCCAGCAGCGTAGACACCGGCAACTATGACTACACCTTC.

The rearrangement links TRBV12-3 or TRBV12-4 to TRBJ2-7; TRBD2 aligns across 11 bases. V lost 5 bases and J lost 3; bases outside the gene matches: 6. This CDR3 has 15 residues. The CDR3 spells CASSPTSGACYEQYF. The CDR3 nucleotides are TGTGCCAGCAGTCCGACTAGCGGGGCCTGCTACGAGCAGTACTTC.

In this sample, this clonotype turned up a few times. The DNA of the CDR3 is TGCGCCAGCAGCCAAGAACCGCCTCGTGGCTACACCTTC. Translating it yields CASSQEPPRGYTF. The chain links TRBV4-3 to TRBJ1-2; D not certain. Per the germline V gene, CDR1 is LGHNA and CDR2 is YSLEER. There are 13 residues in the CDR3. Trimming cost V 0 bases and J 7 bases, with 9 bases left between them.

This chain connects TRBV18 to TRBJ1-2; TRBD1 agrees at 9 bases. Germline V gene sequence: CDR1 KGHSH, CDR2 LQKENI. Unmatched junction bases numbered 9, after V lost 4 bases and J lost 3 bases. This CDR3 is built from 16 residues. DNA of the CDR3: TGTGCCAGCTCACTTCTCACAGGGGGCGCCGACTATGGCTACACCTTC. Its translation: CASSLLTGGADYGYTF.

V and J are TRBV2 and TRBJ1-1; D unresolved. Germline V CDR1 and CDR2: SNHLY, FYNNEI. Trimming shortened V by 6 bases and J by 5 bases, and 19 bases separated the two germline ends. This CDR3 is built from 15 residues. The chain's CDR3 is CASSEQGWGSTEAFF. CDR3 bases: TGTGCCAGCAGCGAACAAGGGTGGGGAAGTACTGAAGCTTTCTTT.